The 28 T cell receptor beta chains presented below share a single source sample, sequenced in a study of T-cell reconstitution after alpha-beta-depleted transplantation in children (dated by TCRdb to 2015 to 2016). Library preparation employed PCR. The run used an Illumina HiSeq 2500. Molecular barcoding was employed in the preparation of TCR libraries, with unique molecular identifiers being used to normalize TCRbeta repertoire quantification. TCRdb cleaned the public reads at Q25 with fastp, built clones with MiXCR and kept in-frame beta chains. Here each entry gathers all rows of one CDR3 protein and keeps the most common genes and DNA. The sample includes fewer than 750,000 distinct CDR3 sequences, with 20% to 30% observed a single time. Of the sample, approximately 33% falls within the top ten clones. Explained via the paper, the treatment or condition label denotes: allogeneic hematopoietic cell transplantation with graft depleted of TCRalphabeta T cells and CD19 B cells.

The sequences come from PBMCs, collected before TCRalphabeta/CD19-depleted stem cell transplant. Source of these receptors: a boy under two years old with Wiskott-Aldrich syndrome, due to receive a stem cell transplant.

The rearrangement joins TRBV19 to TRBJ2-2, with TRBD1 matching over 8 bases. Germline-derived CDR1 and CDR2 are LNHDA and SQIVND (reference sequence). V lost 10 bases, J lost 1 base, and 5 bases stayed unmatched. The CDR3 has 14 residues. CDR3 residues: CATWDRRNTGELFF. In nucleotides, the CDR3 is TGTGCCACTTGGGACAGGAGGAACACCGGGGAGCTGTTTTTT.

V gene TRBV7-2 combines with J gene TRBJ2-1; D not certain. CDR1 and CDR2 (germline): SGHTA, FQGNSA. The ends were cut back, 2 bases at V and 8 bases at J, with 10 bases in the middle. The CDR3 length is 13 residues. The CDR3 nucleotides read TGTGCCAGCAGCTTAAATCGAGCCGATGAGCAGTTCTTC. Its protein product is CASSLNRADEQFF.

This clonotype was observed a handful of times. This CDR3 reads CSARDIGGRVAKNIQYF. DNA for the CDR3: TGCAGTGCTAGAGATATAGGAGGGAGGGTAGCCAAAAACATTCAGTACTTC. The chain has TRBV20-1 and TRBJ2-4; 7 positions agree with TRBD2. Per the germline V gene, CDR1 is DFQATT and CDR2 is SNEGSKA (reference sequence). V was clipped by 0 bases and J by 0 bases; unmatched bases: 8. This CDR3 contains 17 residues.

The chain carries TRBV18 and TRBJ2-1, with no clear D. Germline-derived CDR1 and CDR2 are KGHSH and LQKENI. This CDR3 contains 15 residues. Trimming pared 0 bases from V and 8 bases from J, leaving 14 bases between. The CDR3 region is CASSPPSKSLDEQFF. For the CDR3, the DNA is TGTGCCAGCTCACCACCTAGTAAGTCGCTCGATGAGCAGTTCTTC.

The chain uses TRBV5-5 and TRBJ2-1; the D is unclear. This CDR3 spans 14 amino acids. Trimming took 2 bases from V and 3 from J, leaving 9 bases between them. Germline-derived CDR1 and CDR2 are SGHKS and YYEKEE (reference sequence). Here the CDR3 reads CASSFPVFYNEQFF. DNA for the CDR3: TGTGCCAGCAGCTTTCCGGTCTTCTACAATGAGCAGTTCTTC.

V usage is TRBV5-1 and J usage is TRBJ2-3, with D tentatively TRBD2 (5 bases). The V gene lost 2 bases and the J gene lost 1 base, with 17 bases spanning the gap. The CDR3 runs to 17 residues. The germline V gene encodes CDR1 SGHRS and CDR2 YFSETQ. Here the CDR3 reads CASSFFGRGCCTDTQYF. CDR3 in DNA: TGCGCCAGCAGCTTTTTTGGTCGGGGTTGCTGCACAGATACGCAGTATTTT. Drawing the rest from reference TRBV5-1 and TRBJ2-3, the complete variable domain is KAGVTQTPRYLIKTRGQQVTLSCSPISGHRSVSWYQQTPGQGLQFLFEYFSETQRNKGNFPGRFSGRQFSNSRSEMNVSTLELGDSALYLCASSFFGRGCCTDTQYFGPGTRLTVL.

This clonotype has only a few counts. The gene calls are TRBV15 and TRBJ1-5; D not certain. V was clipped by 0 bases and J by 6 bases, with 6 bases between them. Germline CDR1 is LNHNV and CDR2 is YYDKDF (reference sequence). This CDR3 region has 13 residues. The CDR3 nucleotides are TGTGCCACCAGCAGAGATAGGGTTCAGCCCCAGCATTTT. Amino acids: CATSRDRVQPQHF.

This clonotype has just one count. The germline gene is not matched at one end of the junction; a read error may be the cause. V usage is TRBV2 and J usage is TRBJ2-6; D not resolved. This CDR3 has 13 residues. Germline CDR1 reads SNHLY; CDR2 reads FYNNEI. DNA for the CDR3: TGTGCCAGCAAGGCTTCTGGGCCCAACGTCCTGACTTTC. Translation gives CASKASGPNVLTF. Complete variable domain (other parts from reference TRBV2 and TRBJ2-6): EPEVTQTPSHQVTQMGQEVILRCVPISNHLYFYWYRQILGQKVEFLVSFYNNEISEKSEIFDDQFSVERPDGSNFTLKIRSTKLEDSAMYFCASKASGPNVLTFGAGSRLTVL.

This rearrangement joins TRBV24-1 to TRBJ2-1; D perhaps matches TRBD2 (5 bases). Per germline, CDR1 KGHDR and CDR2 SFDVKD. Trimming removed 5 bases from V and 0 bases from J, with 16 bases in between. The CDR3 spans 17 residues. In nucleotides, the CDR3 is TGTGCCACCAGTGGAGTGGAGGTAGGCAGCTCCTACAATGAGCAGTTCTTC. Its translation: CATSGVEVGSSYNEQFF.

This chain joins TRBV7-8 and TRBJ2-7; the match to TRBD1 covers 9 bases. Looked up from germline, CDR1 is SGHVS and CDR2 is FQNEAQ. The CDR3 contains 14 residues. The J segment lost 3 bases and the V segment lost 5 bases, leaving 5 bases of the junction unmatched. The CDR3 sequence: CASSQRQGGYEQYF. The CDR3 nucleotides are TGTGCCAGCAGCCAAAGACAGGGGGGCTACGAGCAGTACTTC. The full variable domain, rest sourced from reference TRBV7-8 and TRBJ2-7, is GAGVSQSPRYKVAKRGQDVALRCDPISGHVSLFWYQQALGQGPEFLTYFQNEAQLDKSGLPSDRFFAERPEGSVSTLKIQRTQQEDSAVYLCASSQRQGGYEQYFGPGTRLTVT.

The rearrangement uses TRBV5-5 and TRBJ1-6; TRBD1 is a possible D gene (6 bases). Germline-derived CDR1 and CDR2 are SGHKS and YYEKEE (reference sequence). The CDR3 contains 16 residues. V was pared by 4 bases and J by 4 bases, with 15 bases between. CDR3 in amino acids: CASSATRTAYNSPLHF. The CDR3 DNA reads as TGTGCCAGCAGCGCGACTAGGACAGCGTATAATTCACCCCTCCACTTT. The whole variable domain, remainder taken from reference TRBV5-5 and TRBJ1-6, is DAGVTQSPTHLIKTRGQQVTLRCSPISGHKSVSWYQQVLGQGPQFIFQYYEKEERGRGNFPDRFSARQFPNYSSELNVNALLLGDSALYLCASSATRTAYNSPLHFGNGTRLTVT.

The gene calls are TRBV7-8 and TRBJ1-2; D not resolved. With 5 bases removed from V and 6 bases from J, the gap between germline ends came to 16 bases. The V gene's germline CDR1 is SGHVS and CDR2 FQNEAQ. The CDR3 totals 14 residues. In nucleotides, the CDR3 is TGTGCCAGCAGCATAATGGACGGTTCCAATGGCTACACCTTC. This sequence encodes CASSIMDGSNGYTF.

The rearrangement uses TRBV5-6 and TRBJ2-1; the match to TRBD1 covers 8 bases. V shed 4 bases and J 6 bases; nucleotides not matched to a gene: 9. Germline V gene lookup returns CDR1 SGHDT and CDR2 YYEEEE. The CDR3 is 15 amino acids. The CDR3 nucleotides are TGTGCCAGCAGCCCTGCGGACAGGGATCGCAATGAGCAGTTCTTC. It encodes CASSPADRDRNEQFF.

The chain recombines TRBV5-1 with TRBJ2-7; D remains ambiguous. CDR3 length: 14 residues. V gave up 0 bases and J gave up 0 bases, with 7 bases separating them. CDR1 is SGHRS and CDR2 is YFSETQ in the germline V gene. The DNA of the CDR3 is TGCGCCAGCAGCTTGGTCAGGTACTCCTACGAGCAGTACTTC. This translates into CASSLVRYSYEQYF.

J is TRBJ2-5 and V is TRBV6-2 or TRBV6-3; weak D call: TRBD2 (6 bases). Trimming pared 6 bases from V and 5 bases from J, leaving 13 bases between. This CDR3 comprises 13 residues. In germline, CDR1 is MNHEY, CDR2 SVGEGT. DNA of the CDR3: TGTGCCAGCAGGCAGACTAGTCGGGAGACCCAGTACTTC. This translates into CASRQTSRETQYF.

This clonotype was counted only a few times. The genes are TRBV12-3 or TRBV12-4 and TRBJ1-2, with D possibly matching TRBD1 (5 bases). Trimming removed 5 bases from V and 8 bases from J, with 15 bases in between. The CDR3 contains 13 residues. The CDR3 DNA sequence: TGTGCCAGCAGTCGACAGTCCCGTCGGGGCTACACCTTC. Amino acid sequence: CASSRQSRRGYTF.

This clonotype was picked up a small number of times. The chain links TRBV29-1 to TRBJ2-7; 7 bases map to TRBD1. V trimming: 6 bases; J trimming: 2 bases; junction bases outside the gene matches: 4. Germline V gene sequence: CDR1 SQVTM, CDR2 ANQGSEA. The CDR3 length is 12 residues. Here the CDR3 reads CSVNRGTYEQYF. The CDR3, as DNA: TGCAGCGTGAACAGGGGAACCTACGAGCAGTACTTC.

The chain is built from TRBV5-1 and TRBJ2-7; D may match TRBD1 or TRBD2 (6 bases each). The CDR3 covers 15 residues. The germline gives CDR1 SGHRS, CDR2 YFSETQ. Trimming shortened V by 0 bases and J by 4 bases, and 14 bases separated the two germline ends. The CDR3 sequence is CASSLDGGTTYEQYF. For the CDR3, the DNA is TGCGCCAGCAGCTTGGATGGCGGGACAACTTACGAGCAGTACTTC.

This clonotype has only a few counts. The rearrangement uses TRBV14 and TRBJ2-7; 8 bases line up with TRBD1. V dropped 4 bases and J dropped 2; count of bases not matched to a gene: 13. The CDR3 runs to 17 residues. The germline V gene has CDR1 SGHDN and CDR2 FVKESK. This CDR3 is CASSLSSRDRTTYEQYF. The CDR3 coding sequence is TGTGCCAGCAGCCTCTCATCCCGGGACAGGACAACCTACGAGCAGTACTTC. The full variable domain, in which reference TRBV14 and TRBJ2-7 provide the parts outside the CDR3, is EAGVTQFPSHSVIEKGQTVTLRCDPISGHDNLYWYRRVMGKEIKFLLHFVKESKQDESGMPNNRFLAERTGGTYSTLKVQPAELEDSGVYFCASSLSSRDRTTYEQYFGPGTRLTVT.

The gene calls are TRBV15 and TRBJ2-5; tentatively, D is TRBD2 (6 bases). The CDR3 totals 17 residues. In germline, CDR1 is LNHNV, CDR2 YYDKDF (reference sequence). V was trimmed by 1 base and J by 4 bases, leaving 19 bases between them. The CDR3 reads CATSRGLGGSSPETQYF. The CDR3 DNA is TGTGCCACCAGCAGAGGTCTGGGGGGAAGTTCCCCAGAGACCCAGTACTTC.

V and J are TRBV28 and TRBJ1-4; no clear D. V shed 5 bases and J shed 7 bases, with 17 bases lying between them. This CDR3 spans 15 amino acids. Germline lookup yields CDR1 MDHEN and CDR2 SYDVKM. This CDR3 reads CASSNEVLKGEKLFF. As DNA, the CDR3 is TGTGCCAGCAGTAATGAAGTTTTGAAGGGTGAAAAACTGTTTTTT.

This clonotype was observed a handful of times. The chain joins TRBV10-3 to TRBJ2-5; D is possibly TRBD1 or TRBD2 (6 bases each). There are 11 residues in the CDR3. Trimming stripped 8 bases from V and 5 bases from J, with 9 bases between. Germline CDR1 reads ENHRY; CDR2 reads SYGVKD. The CDR3 reads CAIGGGETQYF. The CDR3 region has the DNA TGTGCCATCGGAGGGGGTGAGACCCAGTACTTC.

The chain links TRBV5-1 to TRBJ2-7; TRBD2 might be the D (7 bases). V gave up 0 bases and J gave up 0 bases, with 16 bases separating them. This CDR3 is 17 amino acids long. Germline assignment: CDR1 SGHRS and CDR2 YFSETQ. The chain's CDR3 is CASSLAGGGQSSYEQYF. CDR3 DNA: TGCGCCAGCAGCTTGGCGGGCGGGGGACAAAGCTCCTACGAGCAGTACTTC.

The chain recombines TRBV11-2 with TRBJ2-7, with TRBD1 identical over 7 bases. The germline CDR1 and CDR2 sequences are SGHAT and FQNNGV. J was trimmed by 3 bases and V by 1 base; bases with no gene match: 21. The CDR3 is 20 amino acids. The CDR3: CASSLGPRGFEQPRLYEQYF. As DNA, the CDR3 is TGTGCCAGCAGCTTAGGACCCAGGGGGTTTGAGCAACCTCGCCTCTACGAGCAGTACTTC. The whole variable domain, filled in from reference TRBV11-2 and TRBJ2-7, reads EAGVAQSPRYKIIEKRQSVAFWCNPISGHATLYWYQQILGQGPKLLIQFQNNGVVDDSQLPKDRFSAERLKGVDSTLKIQPAKLEDSAVYLCASSLGPRGFEQPRLYEQYFGPGTRLTVT.

This clonotype was counted a few times. V and J are TRBV5-1 and TRBJ2-1; D is unclear. Germline lookup yields CDR1 SGHRS and CDR2 YFSETQ. The V and J ends lost 1 base and 8 bases respectively, with 10 bases between them. This CDR3 region has 13 residues. The CDR3 loop reads CASSLRSVDEQFF. CDR3 coding DNA: TGCGCCAGCAGCTTGCGCAGCGTGGATGAGCAGTTCTTC.

The rearrangement links TRBV15 to TRBJ1-2, with 9 bases lining up with TRBD1. Germline-derived CDR1 and CDR2 are LNHNV and YYDKDF (reference sequence). Germline trimming cut 2 bases from V and 3 bases from J; bases unmatched to any gene: 7. This CDR3 is built from 16 residues. CDR3 in amino acids: CATSRSRGTGHYGYTF. The CDR3 DNA reads TGTGCCACCAGCAGATCACGAGGGACAGGGCACTATGGCTACACCTTC.

V usage is TRBV20-1 and J usage is TRBJ2-3, with 8 bases lining up with TRBD2. With 3 bases clipped from V and 7 bases from J, the junction kept 9 bases outside the gene matches. CDR1 DFQATT and CDR2 SNEGSKA come from the germline V gene (reference sequence). The CDR3 covers 14 residues. The DNA for the CDR3 is TGCAGTGCTAGCAACCCGCGGGAGGCGAATACGCAGTATTTT. As protein: CSASNPREANTQYF.

This clonotype was observed once. The chain links TRBV5-1 to TRBJ1-4; a weak D match, TRBD1 (5 bases). CDR1 SGHRS and CDR2 YFSETQ come from the germline V gene. The CDR3 spans 15 residues. Trimming removed 2 bases at V and 4 bases at J, with 12 bases between. The CDR3 bases are TGCGCCAGCAGCTTAGGGGACCACCTTAATGAAAAACTGTTTTTT. Its protein is CASSLGDHLNEKLFF.